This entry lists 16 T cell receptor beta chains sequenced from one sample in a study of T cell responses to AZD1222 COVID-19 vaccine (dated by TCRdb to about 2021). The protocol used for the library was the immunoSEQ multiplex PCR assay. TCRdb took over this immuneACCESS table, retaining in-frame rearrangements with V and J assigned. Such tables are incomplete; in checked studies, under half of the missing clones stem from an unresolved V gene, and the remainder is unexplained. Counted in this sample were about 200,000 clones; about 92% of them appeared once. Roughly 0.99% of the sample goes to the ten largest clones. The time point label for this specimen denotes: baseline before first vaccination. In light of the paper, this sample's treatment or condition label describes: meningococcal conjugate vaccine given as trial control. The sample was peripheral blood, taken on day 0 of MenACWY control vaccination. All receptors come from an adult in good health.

The CDR3 protein is CASSKTGRSNEKLFF. CDR3 sequence (DNA): TGTGCCAGCAGTAAAACAGGGAGGTCTAATGAAAAACTGTTTTTT. The J gene is TRBJ1-4, the V gene TRBV27; D may be TRBD1 (6 bases). The V gene's germline CDR1 is MNHEY and CDR2 SMNVEV (reference sequence). The CDR3 totals 15 residues. Trimming cost V 5 bases and J 3 bases, with 13 bases left between them. Full variable domain (rest looked up from reference TRBV27 and TRBJ1-4): EAQVTQNPRYLITVTGKKLTVTCSQNMNHEYMSWYRQDPGLGLRQIYYSMNVEVTDKGDVPEGYKVSRKEKRNFPLILESPSPNQTSLYFCASSKTGRSNEKLFFGSGTQLSVL.

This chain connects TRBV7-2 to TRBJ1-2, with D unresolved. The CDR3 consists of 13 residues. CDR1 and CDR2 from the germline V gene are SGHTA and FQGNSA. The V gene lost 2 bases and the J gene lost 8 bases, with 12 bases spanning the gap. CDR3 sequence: CASSLPTTGGYTF. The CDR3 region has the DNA TGTGCCAGCAGCTTACCTACGACGGGGGGCTACACCTTC.

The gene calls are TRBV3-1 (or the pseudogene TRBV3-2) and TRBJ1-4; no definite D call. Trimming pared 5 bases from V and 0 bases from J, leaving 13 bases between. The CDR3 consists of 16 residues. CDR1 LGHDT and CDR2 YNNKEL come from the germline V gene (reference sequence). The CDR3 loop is CASSLQRQATNEKLFF. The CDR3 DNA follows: TGTGCCAGCAGCTTACAGCGACAAGCAACTAATGAAAAACTGTTTTTT.

This CDR3 reads CASSLAGTGAGQTQYF. CDR3 nucleotides: TGTGCCAGCAGCTTAGCTGGTACGGGGGCGGGACAGACCCAGTACTTC. The chain has TRBV5-6 and TRBJ2-5; D assignment may be TRBD1 or TRBD2 (6 bases each). V lost 2 bases and J lost 6, with 20 bases in between. Germline CDR1 and CDR2: SGHDT and YYEEEE. This CDR3 contains 16 residues. Using reference TRBV5-6 and TRBJ2-5 for the parts outside the CDR3, the full variable domain is DAGVTQSPTHLIKTRGQQVTLRCSPKSGHDTVSWYQQALGQGPQFIFQYYEEEERQRGNFPDRFSGHQFPNYSSELNVNALLLGDSALYLCASSLAGTGAGQTQYFGPGTRLLVL.

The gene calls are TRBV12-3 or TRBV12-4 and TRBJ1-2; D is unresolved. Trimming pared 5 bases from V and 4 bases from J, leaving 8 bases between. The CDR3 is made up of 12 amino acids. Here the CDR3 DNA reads TGTGCCAGCAGTGCCGGGGTCTATGGCTACACCTTC. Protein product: CASSAGVYGYTF.

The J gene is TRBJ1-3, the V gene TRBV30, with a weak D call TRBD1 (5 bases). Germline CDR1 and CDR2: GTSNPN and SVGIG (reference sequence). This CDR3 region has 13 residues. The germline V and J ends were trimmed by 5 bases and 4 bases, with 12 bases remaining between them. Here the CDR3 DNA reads TGTGCCTGGGCCGTCGGGGCCGGAAACACCATATATTTT. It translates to CAWAVGAGNTIYF.

The CDR3 sequence is CATTGPGNTIYF. Here the CDR3 DNA reads TGTGCCACCACGGGGCCGGGAAACACCATATATTTT. This chain connects TRBV28 to TRBJ1-3; weak D call: TRBD1 (5 bases). Trimming pared 10 bases from V and 4 bases from J, leaving 11 bases between. The CDR3 runs to 12 residues. The germline V gene encodes CDR1 MDHEN and CDR2 SYDVKM.

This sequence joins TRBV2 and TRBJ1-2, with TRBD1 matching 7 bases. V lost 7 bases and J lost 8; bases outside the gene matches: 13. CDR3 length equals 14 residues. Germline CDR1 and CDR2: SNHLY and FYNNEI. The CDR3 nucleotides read TGTGCCAGCACCGAAAACCGACAGGGACCCGGCTACACCTTC. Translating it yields CASTENRQGPGYTF.

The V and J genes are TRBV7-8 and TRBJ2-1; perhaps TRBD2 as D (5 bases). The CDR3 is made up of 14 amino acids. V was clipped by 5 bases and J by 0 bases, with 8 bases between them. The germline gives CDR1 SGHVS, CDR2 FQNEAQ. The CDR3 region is CASSPRGSYNEQFF. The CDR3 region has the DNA TGTGCCAGCAGCCCCCGGGGCTCCTACAATGAGCAGTTCTTC.

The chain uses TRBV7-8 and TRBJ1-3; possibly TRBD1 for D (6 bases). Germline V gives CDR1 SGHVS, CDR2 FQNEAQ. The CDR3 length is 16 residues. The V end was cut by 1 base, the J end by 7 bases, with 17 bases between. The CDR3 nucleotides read TGTGCCAGCAGCTTAGGACTTAAAGGGAGGGGGAACACCATATATTTT. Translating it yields CASSLGLKGRGNTIYF.

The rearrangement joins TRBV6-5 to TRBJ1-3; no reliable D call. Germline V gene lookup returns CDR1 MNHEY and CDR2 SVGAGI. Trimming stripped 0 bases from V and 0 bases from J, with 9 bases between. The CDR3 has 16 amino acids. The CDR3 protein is CASSYSYRDSGNTIYF. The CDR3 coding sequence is TGTGCCAGCAGTTACTCGTACCGCGACTCTGGAAACACCATATATTTT.

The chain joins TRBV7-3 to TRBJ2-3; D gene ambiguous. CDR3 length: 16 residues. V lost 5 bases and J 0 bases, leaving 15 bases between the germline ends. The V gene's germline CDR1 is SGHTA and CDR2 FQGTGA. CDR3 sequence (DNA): TGTGCCAGCAGCCCCCGCGTCGGGCCTAGCACAGATACGCAGTATTTT. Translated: CASSPRVGPSTDTQYF. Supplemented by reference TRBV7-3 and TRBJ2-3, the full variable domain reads GAGVSQTPSNKVTEKGKYVELRCDPISGHTALYWYRQSLGQGPEFLIYFQGTGAADDSGLPNDRFFAVRPEGSVSTLKIQRTERGDSAVYLCASSPRVGPSTDTQYFGPGTRLTVL.

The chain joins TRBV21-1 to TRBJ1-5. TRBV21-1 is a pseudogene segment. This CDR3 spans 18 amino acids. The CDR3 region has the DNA TGTGCCAGCAGCAAACGAGGGACCACCGGCATGGGCAATCAGCCCCAGCATTTT. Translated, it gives CASSKRGTTGMGNQPQHF.

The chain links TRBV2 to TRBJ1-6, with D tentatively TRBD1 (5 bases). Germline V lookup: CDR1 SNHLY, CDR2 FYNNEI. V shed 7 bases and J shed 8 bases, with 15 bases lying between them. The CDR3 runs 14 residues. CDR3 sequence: CASKLTDVYSPLHF. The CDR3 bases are TGTGCCAGCAAGTTGACAGACGTCTATTCACCCCTCCACTTT.

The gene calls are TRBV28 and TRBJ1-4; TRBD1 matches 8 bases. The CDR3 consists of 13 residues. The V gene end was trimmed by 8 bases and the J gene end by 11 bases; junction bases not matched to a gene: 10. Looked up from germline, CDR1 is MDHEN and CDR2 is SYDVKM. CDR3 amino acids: CASLDRGRGKLFF. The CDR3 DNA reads TGTGCCAGCCTTGACAGGGGCCGGGGGAAACTGTTTTTT.

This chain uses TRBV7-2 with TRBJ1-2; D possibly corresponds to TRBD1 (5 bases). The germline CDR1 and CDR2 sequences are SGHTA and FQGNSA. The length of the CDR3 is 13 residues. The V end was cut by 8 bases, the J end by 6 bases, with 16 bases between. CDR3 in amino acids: CASARGAGDGYTF. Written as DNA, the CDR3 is TGTGCCAGCGCTCGAGGGGCGGGCGATGGCTACACCTTC. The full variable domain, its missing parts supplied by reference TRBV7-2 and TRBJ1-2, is GAGVSQSPSNKVTEKGKDVELRCDPISGHTALYWYRQSLGQGLEFLIYFQGNSAPDKSGLPSDRFSAERTGGSVSTLTIQRTQQEDSAVYLCASARGAGDGYTFGSGTRLTVV.